One and the same sample provided the 9 T cell receptor beta chains below, sequenced in a study of blood T cell repertoires in COVID-19. Repertoires were generated with immunoSEQ multiplex PCR, while TCRdb's copy carries only in-frame clones and drops some. The sample shows about 300,000 clones, about 90% of them seen only once. Sequencing used peripheral blood. The receptors were sampled from a woman aged 25 to 39 with COVID-19, enrolled during active disease.

The chain is built from TRBV10-2 and TRBJ2-2, with 7 bases identical to TRBD2. The CDR3 sequence is 15 residues long. V was pared by 2 bases and J by 5 bases, with 5 bases of the junction left unmatched. CDR1 and CDR2 (germline): WSHSY, SAAADI. The CDR3 DNA reads as TGCGCCAGCAGTGAGAAGCGGGGTGGTACCGGGGAGCTGTTTTTT. Protein sequence: CASSEKRGGTGELFF.

This sequence joins TRBV30 and TRBJ1-1; the match to TRBD1 covers 7 bases. The CDR3 extends over 13 amino acids. Germline loops: CDR1 GTSNPN, CDR2 SVGIG (reference sequence). The J segment lost 1 base and the V segment lost 6 bases, leaving 5 bases of the junction unmatched. The CDR3 DNA sequence: TGTGCCTGTACAAGGACAGGGAACACTGAAGCTTTCTTT. It yields the protein CACTRTGNTEAFF.

The chain uses TRBV30 and TRBJ2-2; D is uncertain. The CDR3 contains 14 residues. Germline CDR1 and CDR2: GTSNPN and SVGIG (reference sequence). Trimming stripped 0 bases from V and 3 bases from J, with 8 bases between. The chain's CDR3 is CAWSVHEYTGELFF. The CDR3 nucleotides are TGTGCCTGGAGTGTACATGAATACACCGGGGAGCTGTTTTTT.

This rearrangement joins TRBV2 to TRBJ1-4; no reliable D call. V lost 7 bases and J lost 6, with 12 bases in between. CDR1 is SNHLY and CDR2 is FYNNEI in the germline V gene. The CDR3 loop spans 13 amino acids. The CDR3 sequence is CASNSGSYEKLFF. The CDR3 coding sequence is TGTGCCAGCAACTCCGGGTCGTATGAAAAACTGTTTTTT.

Note on this clone: A junction end diverges from the germline sequence, so it may reflect a read error. CDR3 loop: CASSQVGLKLFF. The CDR3, as DNA: TGTGCCAGCAGCCAAGTGGGCCTAAAATTGTTTTTT. The chain couples TRBV4-2 to TRBJ1-4; D is unresolved. CDR1 and CDR2 (germline): LGHNA, YNFKEQ. CDR3 size: 12 residues.

This sequence joins TRBV30 and TRBJ1-2; no definite D call. Between the trimmed V and J ends, which lost 1 base and 8 bases, there was a span of 11 bases. The V gene's germline CDR1 is GTSNPN and CDR2 SVGIG (reference sequence). This CDR3 has 12 residues. CDR3 nucleotides: TGTGCCTGGAGTGCTCCAGCAGGAGGCTACACCTTC. As protein: CAWSAPAGGYTF.

This sequence joins TRBV2 and TRBJ1-2; D might be TRBD1 (6 bases). Germline V lookup: CDR1 SNHLY, CDR2 FYNNEI. V gave up 2 bases and J gave up 4 bases, with 11 bases separating them. The CDR3 sequence is 14 residues long. The DNA of the CDR3 is TGTGCCAGCAGTGAATTCAGGGGCCTCTATGGCTACACCTTC. This codes for CASSEFRGLYGYTF.

The CDR3 region has the DNA TGTGCCTGGAACCTCCGGGGGGCCCTGAACACCGGGGAGCTGTTTTTT. This gives the protein CAWNLRGALNTGELFF. V and J are TRBV30 and TRBJ2-2, with D perhaps TRBD2 (7 bases). V lost 4 bases and J 1 base, leaving 16 bases between the germline ends. The germline gives CDR1 GTSNPN, CDR2 SVGIG (reference sequence). This CDR3 spans 16 amino acids.

The CDR3 coding sequence is TGCAGTGCTAGAGATCAGGGGTGGGAGTTCTTC. Its translation: CSARDQGWEFF. The rearrangement uses TRBV20-1 and TRBJ2-1; weak D call: TRBD1 (6 bases). The CDR3 is made up of 11 amino acids. V lost 0 bases and J lost 14, with 11 bases in between. CDR1 is DFQATT, CDR2 SNEGSKA, per germline (reference sequence).